These T cell receptor beta chains were read from a single sample in a study of cytomegalovirus exposure and HLA in healthy donors. Profiled with immunoSEQ multiplex PCR; TCRdb holds only in-frame clones, not every one. The repertoire holds 140,000 or so clones, with about 72% as singletons. The sequencing input was PBMCs. These receptors were taken from a man aged 55 to 70 in good health and CMV-seronegative. CDR3s include the opening cysteine and the closing phenylalanine or tryptophan. D genes are given only for firm matches. A clone size is listed for some rows: how often the clone was seen (once, few, many), or a class if it is expanded.

j_gene | v_gene | d_gene | abundance | CDR3aa | CDR3nt
TRBJ2-1 | TRBV10-3 | TRBD2 | - | CAISEMGGYYNEQFF | TGTGCCATCAGTGAGATGGGGGGGTACTACAATGAGCAGTTCTTC
TRBJ2-7 | TRBV10-3 | - | - | CAIRGDSYEQYF | TGTGCCATCCGCGGGGACTCCTACGAGCAGTACTTC
TRBJ1-2 | TRBV28 | - | few | CASSSVSGTRRTLNYGYTF | TGTGCCAGCAGTTCAGTGAGCGGAACCCGACGGACTCTTAACTATGGCTACACCTTC
TRBJ2-3 | TRBV18 | TRBD2 | - | CASSSLAGGVLDTQYF | TGTGCCAGCTCTTCACTAGCGGGAGGCGTATTAGATACGCAGTATTTT
TRBJ1-5 | TRBV29-1 | - | - | CSPMGAGKGNQPQHF | TGCAGCCCAATGGGGGCAGGGAAAGGGAATCAGCCCCAGCATTTT
TRBJ2-7 | TRBV12-5 | - | - | CASATTGHGEQYF | TGTGCTAGTGCCACGACAGGCCACGGCGAGCAGTACTTC
TRBJ1-1 | TRBV4-3 | - | - | CASSQDWAPGEGSTEAFF | TGCGCCAGCAGCCAAGATTGGGCGCCAGGGGAAGGGAGCACTGAAGCTTTCTTT
TRBJ2-1 | TRBV9 | - | - | CASSVAPDSRWTVGNEQFF | TGTGCCAGCAGCGTGGCCCCCGACTCCCGGTGGACAGTCGGCAATGAGCAGTTCTTC
TRBJ1-6 | TRBV5-6 | - | - | CASSPRRWVEDSHSPLHF | TGTGCCAGCAGCCCGAGACGGTGGGTAGAGGACAGCCATTCACCCCTCCACTTT
TRBJ2-3 | TRBV30 | TRBD2 | - | CAWSSGMTDTQYF | TGTGCCTGGAGTAGCGGGATGACAGATACGCAGTATTTT
TRBJ2-1 | TRBV7-2 | - | once | CASSLVGVQSSDEQFF | TGTGCCAGCAGCTTAGTCGGGGTACAATCAAGTGATGAGCAGTTCTTC
TRBJ1-1 | TRBV27 | - | - | CASRAGGVKTEAFF | TGTGCCAGCAGAGCGGGGGGGGTCAAAACTGAAGCTTTCTTT
TRBJ1-1 | TRBV29-1 | - | - | CSAYRRDGDTEAFF | TGCAGCGCATACAGGAGGGATGGCGACACTGAAGCTTTCTTT
TRBJ1-4 | TRBV28 | - | few | CASSSLGRRANEKLFF | TGTGCCAGCAGTTCCCTAGGTCGCAGGGCCAATGAAAAACTGTTTTTT
TRBJ2-7 | TRBV9 | - | once | CASSVSSGEGPILF | TGTGCCAGCAGCGTTAGCTCGGGGGAAGGGCCCATTCTCTTC
TRBJ2-2 | TRBV19 | TRBD1 | - | CASSMTGEVSGELFF | TGTGCCAGTAGTATGACAGGGGAGGTGTCCGGGGAGCTGTTTTTT
TRBJ2-5 | TRBV6-1 | - | - | CASSDWGRGNQETQYF | TGTGCCAGCAGTGACTGGGGCAGGGGAAACCAAGAGACCCAGTACTTC
TRBJ1-1 | TRBV11-3 | - | few | CASSLGTTGNTEAFF | TGTGCCAGCAGCTTAGGTACGACAGGGAACACTGAAGCTTTCTTT
TRBJ1-2 | TRBV7-9 | TRBD1 | once | CASSLAPGQGAYYGYTF | TGTGCCAGCAGCTTAGCTCCTGGGCAGGGGGCTTACTATGGCTACACCTTC
TRBJ1-1 | TRBV19 | - | few | CASRGEGFTEAFF | TGTGCCAGTAGGGGGGAGGGTTTCACTGAAGCTTTCTTT
TRBJ1-1 | TRBV5-4 | - | once | CASSLGPRDTEAFF | TGTGCCAGCAGCCTAGGGCCCAGGGACACTGAAGCTTTCTTT
TRBJ2-7 | TRBV27 | TRBD2 | - | CASSFGLAGALEQYF | TGTGCCAGCAGCTTTGGACTAGCGGGAGCTCTCGAGCAGTACTTC
TRBJ2-1 | TRBV5-1 | - | - | CASRTHLRGVPYNEQFF | TGCGCCAGCAGGACGCATTTACGGGGAGTGCCCTACAATGAGCAGTTCTTC
TRBJ1-1 | TRBV27 | - | once | CASREATELNTEAFF | TGTGCCAGCAGAGAGGCGACAGAGTTAAACACTGAAGCTTTCTTT
TRBJ1-5 | TRBV7-6 | TRBD1 | - | CASSSGTGFNQPQHF | TGTGCCAGCAGCTCCGGGACAGGGTTCAATCAGCCCCAGCATTTT
TRBJ2-1 | TRBV5-6 | TRBD2 | few | CASSFPGTSGYNEQFF | TGTGCCAGCAGCTTCCCCGGGACTAGCGGTTACAATGAGCAGTTCTTC
TRBJ2-5 | TRBV5-5 | - | - | CASRGTSPQEQYF | TGTGCCAGCAGGGGGACAAGTCCTCAGGAACAGTACTTC
TRBJ2-2 | TRBV13 | TRBD2 | - | CASSLGGGRAATGELFF | TGTGCCAGCAGCTTAGGCGGCGGGAGGGCCGCCACCGGGGAGCTGTTTTTT
TRBJ2-7 | TRBV5-1 | TRBD2 | - | CASSFTSGVYEQYF | TGCGCCAGCAGCTTTACTAGCGGGGTATACGAGCAGTACTTC
TRBJ2-7 | TRBV19 | - | once | CASSLSVSSYEQYF | TGTGCCAGTAGCCTTAGTGTATCCTCCTACGAGCAGTACTTC
TRBJ1-1 | TRBV7-9 | - | few | CASSHTPNTEAFF | TGTGCCAGCAGTCATACACCGAACACTGAAGCTTTCTTT
TRBJ1-1 | TRBV5-4 | - | - | CASSLQGRNTEAFF | TGTGCCAGCAGCTTACAGGGAAGGAACACTGAAGCTTTCTTT
TRBJ1-1 | TRBV28 | - | - | CASSRGPRNTEAFF | TGTGCCAGCAGCCGGGGTCCCCGGAACACTGAAGCTTTCTTT
TRBJ2-3 | TRBV29-1 | TRBD1 | - | CSVDRGHLDTQYF | TGCAGCGTCGACAGGGGGCATCTCGATACGCAGTATTTT
TRBJ2-2 | TRBV15 | - | few | CATSRDLPFPGELFF | TGTGCCACCAGCAGAGATCTCCCTTTCCCCGGGGAGCTGTTTTTT
TRBJ1-5 | TRBV28 | - | - | CASSLEPENQPQHF | TGTGCCAGCAGTTTAGAACCAGAAAATCAGCCCCAGCATTTT
TRBJ1-5 | TRBV28 | - | - | CASTGAGGNQPQHF | TGTGCCAGCACAGGGGCGGGCGGCAATCAGCCCCAGCATTTT
TRBJ2-1 | TRBV10-3 | TRBD2 | - | CAISARVGLATYNEQFF | TGTGCCATCAGTGCGCGGGTGGGACTAGCAACCTACAATGAGCAGTTCTTC
TRBJ1-1 | TRBV14 | - | - | CASSQTGFGTEAFF | TGTGCCAGCAGCCAAACAGGCTTCGGCACTGAAGCTTTCTTT